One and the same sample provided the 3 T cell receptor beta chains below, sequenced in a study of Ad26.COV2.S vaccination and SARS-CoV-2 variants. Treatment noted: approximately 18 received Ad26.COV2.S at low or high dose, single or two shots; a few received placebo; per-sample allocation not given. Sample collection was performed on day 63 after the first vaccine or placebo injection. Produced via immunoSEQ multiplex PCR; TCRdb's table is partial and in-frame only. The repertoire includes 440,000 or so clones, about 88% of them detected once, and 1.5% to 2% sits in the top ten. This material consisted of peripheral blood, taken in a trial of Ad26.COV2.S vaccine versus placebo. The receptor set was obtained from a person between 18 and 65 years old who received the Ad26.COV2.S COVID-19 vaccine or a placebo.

CDR3 loop: CASSQGWTSGRETQYF. CDR3 DNA sequence: TGCGCCAGCAGCCAAGGATGGACTAGCGGACGGGAGACCCAGTACTTC. This chain uses TRBV4-3 with TRBJ2-5, with TRBD2 matching 10 bases. In germline, CDR1 is LGHNA, CDR2 YSLEER. J lost 5 bases, V lost 1 base, and 7 bases had no gene match. The CDR3 contains 16 residues.

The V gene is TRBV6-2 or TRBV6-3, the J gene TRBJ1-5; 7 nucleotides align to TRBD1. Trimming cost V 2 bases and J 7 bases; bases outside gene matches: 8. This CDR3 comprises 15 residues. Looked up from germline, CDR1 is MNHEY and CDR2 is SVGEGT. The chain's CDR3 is CASSYGGAGGQPQHF. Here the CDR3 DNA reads TGTGCCAGCAGTTACGGTGGGGCAGGGGGACAGCCCCAGCATTTT.

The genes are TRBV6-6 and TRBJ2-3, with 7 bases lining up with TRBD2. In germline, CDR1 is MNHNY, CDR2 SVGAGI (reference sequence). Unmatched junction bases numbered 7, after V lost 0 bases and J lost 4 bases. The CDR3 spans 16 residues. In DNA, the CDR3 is TGTGCCAGCAGTTACTCGCACCACACTAGCGCAGATACGCAGTATTTT. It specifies CASSYSHHTSADTQYF.